This T cell receptor (beta chain) was captured in a study of CD8 T cells in ankylosing spondylitis. The CDR3 runs 17 residues. Germline CDR1 MNHEY, CDR2 SMNVEV (reference sequence). The V gene lost 3 bases and the J gene lost 2 bases, with 20 bases spanning the gap. Turning to this clonotype: Its antigen is still unknown.

TCRdb used MiXCR to reprocess the 5' RACE reads, holding one entry per CDR3 protein. The table records about 540,000 distinct CDR3 sequences, about 12% of them present only once. General study results and limits: According to the report, clones linked to the disease were significantly enriched in matched synovial fluid samples taken from ankylosing spondylitis patients. Blood of patients with ankylosing spondylitis appeared to be characterized by a TCR beta motif of about 8 highly homologous variants. In peripheral blood, disease-linked CD8+ clones occurred at relatively low frequencies.

Sequencing was done on a sample of blood, either unsorted or a sorted T cell fraction (not recorded which). The TCR sequence derives from a male donor with ankylosing spondylitis. This chain joins TRBV27 and TRBJ2-7; D might be TRBD1 or TRBD2, each matching 5 bases. The CDR3 DNA reads TGTGCCAGCAGTTTTTCCGGGACGACCGTTGGGGCCTACGAGCAGTACTTC. Protein: CASSFSGTTVGAYEQYF.